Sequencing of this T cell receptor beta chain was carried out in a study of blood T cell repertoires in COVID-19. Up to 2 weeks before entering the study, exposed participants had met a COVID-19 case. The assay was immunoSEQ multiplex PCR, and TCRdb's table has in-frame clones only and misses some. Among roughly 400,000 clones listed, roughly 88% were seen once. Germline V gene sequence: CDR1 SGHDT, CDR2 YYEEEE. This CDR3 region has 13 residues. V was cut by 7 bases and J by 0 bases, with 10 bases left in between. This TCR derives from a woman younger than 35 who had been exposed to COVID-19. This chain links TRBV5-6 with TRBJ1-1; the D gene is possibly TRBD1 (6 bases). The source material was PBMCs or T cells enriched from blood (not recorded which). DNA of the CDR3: TGTGCCAGCTTAGGACAGCTGAACACTGAAGCTTTCTTT. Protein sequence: CASLGQLNTEAFF.